Sequencing of this T cell receptor beta chain was carried out in a study of human T cells and chemical hapten exposure (dated by TCRdb to about 2021). Broadly, across the study: For sensitization, 2% DPC in acetone was applied to an approximately 2 cm by approximately 2 cm area of upper inner arm skin. Weekly therapeutic DPC doses were additionally applied to the scalp of patients throughout the approximately 25-week study period. Patch testing on the upper back used Finn chambers containing 0.01% DPC, with scoring done after 6 days according to International Contact Dermatitis Research Group standards. Alopecia areata with under or over 50% scalp involvement, alopecia totalis and alopecia universalis were represented in the patient cohort, which was mostly female. Libraries were combined into a pool for sequencing, and differences in TCR yield between samples came mainly from small differences in library volumes within the pool. Peripheral blood TCR repertoire changes were tracked in vivo in alopecia patients during primary and secondary sensitization to the hapten diphenylcyclopropenone (DPC). Blood was sampled from patients pre-sensitization (week 0) and at 2, 6 and about 24 weeks after DPC sensitization. Blood for TCR sequencing was provided by twenty-nine alopecia patients at one to four time points (pre-sensitization, 2, 6 and 24 weeks).

Taken from the germline V gene (reference sequence), the CDR1 and CDR2 loops are SEHNR and FQNEAQ. Trimmed from V: 6 bases; trimmed from J: 2 bases; junction bases lacking a gene match: 6. Spanning cysteine to phenylalanine, the CDR3 consists of 15 amino acids. The kept DNA is CDR3 alone, 45 bases in frame from the first base. Library preparation employed RACE. For sequencing, a NextSeq 500 was employed. During library preparation, unique molecular identifiers were attached to individual cDNA molecules so that TCRs could be counted quantitatively and reproducibly. Both TCR alpha and TCR beta chains were sequenced from each blood RNA sample. In the authors' own workflow: Samples had a median of 95,638 TCRs, with a range from roughly 23,224 to 700,000. The Decombinator software suite was used to annotate the V, J and CDR3 of the TCR reads. For PS versus PT1 abundance plots, all samples were subsampled to the same number of TCRs (28,000). Expanded TCRs were defined as absent before sensitization and observed at least eight times at the 2-week time point. TCRdb reprocessed the public reads (quality trimming at Q25 with fastp, clone calling with MiXCR) and kept in-frame beta chains. Every distinct CDR3 protein forms one entry, paired with its most common genes and DNA. The authors' filters were not applied to this entry. The sample yields about 90,000 distinct CDR3 sequences; 10% to 13% were counted once. Roughly 2.2% of the sample rests with the top ten.

This clonotype was counted between two and nine times. Which antigen it targets is not known. The input lacks base qualities; no much larger clone sits a single base away. The time point label, read with the paper, signifies: patch test 1, 2 weeks after DPC sensitization. Per the publication, the treatment or condition label means: therapeutic diphenylcyclopropenone sensitization with weekly scalp DPC. At every patch-test visit, the blood draw took place before the patch test was put on. To be eligible, patients had to be aged 18 to 70, diagnosed with alopecia and judged suitable for DPC therapy, while pregnant patients were excluded. Total RNA was extracted from unfractionated whole blood that had been collected in Tempus Blood RNA tubes. What the work shows at the level of the full study, not this receptor alone: Repeated subsampling changed both the strength of the expansion versus patch-test correlation and the threshold at which that correlation became significant. No change with DPC sensitization was found in the number of TCRs above 1 in 1000 frequency, and no evidence of global repertoire structure alterations was found. Significantly more large CDR3 similarity clusters were formed by expanded TCRs than by pre-sensitization or healthy control sets, consistent with antigen-driven responses. Because all patients had alopecia, a presumed autoimmune disease, the immune response of the patients might differ from that of healthy individuals. The number of PT1 expanded TCRs positively correlated with patch test score, significant at thresholds 8, 16 and 32 but not 4.

The TCR originated in a man between 35 and 55 years old with alopecia areata. Some clones in this sample may be carry-over from other donors' samples. The material sequenced was whole blood, taken in connection with sensitization to the hapten diphenylcyclopropenone (DPC). The chain is encoded by TRBV7-9 joined to TRBJ2-1; the junction holds 8 bases that match TRBD2. The nucleotide sequence is given as TGTGCCAGCAGTAGCGGGGCTAGGACCTACAATGAGCAGTTCTTC. The resulting protein is CASSSGARTYNEQFF.